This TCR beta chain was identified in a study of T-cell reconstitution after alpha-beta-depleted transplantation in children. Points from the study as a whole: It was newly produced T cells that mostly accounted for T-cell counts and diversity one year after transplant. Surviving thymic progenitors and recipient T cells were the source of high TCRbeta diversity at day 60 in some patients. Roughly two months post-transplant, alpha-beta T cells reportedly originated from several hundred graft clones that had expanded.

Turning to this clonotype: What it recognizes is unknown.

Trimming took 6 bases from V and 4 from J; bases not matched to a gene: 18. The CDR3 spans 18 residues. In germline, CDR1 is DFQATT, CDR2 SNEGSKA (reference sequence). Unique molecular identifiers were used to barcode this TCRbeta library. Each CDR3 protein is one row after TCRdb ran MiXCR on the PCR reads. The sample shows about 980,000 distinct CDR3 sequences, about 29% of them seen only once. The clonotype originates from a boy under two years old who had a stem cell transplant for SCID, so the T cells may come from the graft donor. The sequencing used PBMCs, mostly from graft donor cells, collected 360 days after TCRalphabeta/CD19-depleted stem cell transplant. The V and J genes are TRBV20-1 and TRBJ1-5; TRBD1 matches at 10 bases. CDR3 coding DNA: TGCAGTGCCAAAAGAGCGATTGGGACAGGGGCCCGGAATCAGCCCCAGCATTTT. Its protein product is CSAKRAIGTGARNQPQHF.